A selection of T cell receptor beta chains follows, all from one sample in a study of beta chain features in type 1 diabetes. Here immunoSEQ multiplex PCR was the method, and the copy in TCRdb shows in-frame clones only, minus some. Here the sample spans 250,000 to 300,000 clones, over 11% being singletons. Material for sequencing was naive CD4+ T cells from blood. These TCRs come from a man aged 30 to 39 with type 1 diabetes. Both conserved end residues are part of each CDR3. D genes are given only for firm matches. Not all rows give a size; the values are once, few, many and, for expanded clones, a class.

TRBV25-1,TRBJ2-7,few,TRBD2,CASSELDTSGSRYEQYF,TGTGCCAGCAGTGAACTCGATACTAGCGGGAGTCGGTACGAGCAGTACTTC
TRBV2,TRBJ1-2,few,-,CASSQINRYGYTF,TGTGCCAGCAGTCAAATAAACAGATATGGCTACACCTTC
TRBV2,TRBJ2-5,few,TRBD2,CASRRGLAGQKYF,TGTGCCAGCAGACGGGGACTAGCGGGCCAGAAGTACTTC
TRBV19,TRBJ1-5,few,-,CASRWGRAGNQPQHF,TGTGCCAGTAGGTGGGGAAGGGCGGGAAATCAGCCCCAGCATTTT
TRBV2,TRBJ2-5,few,TRBD2,CARGGETQYF,TGTGCCAGGGGAGGGGAGACCCAGTACTTC
TRBV18,TRBJ2-3,-,-,CASSPTGGDTDTQYF,TGTGCCAGCTCACCCACCGGGGGAGACACAGATACGCAGTATTTT
TRBV5-1,TRBJ1-4,-,-,CASSLAQGKGEKLFF,TGCGCCAGCAGCTTGGCCCAAGGGAAGGGGGAAAAACTGTTTTTT
TRBV29-1,TRBJ1-4,few,TRBD1,CSVDRGRNEKLFF,TGCAGCGTTGACAGGGGGAGGAATGAAAAACTGTTTTTT
TRBV4-2,TRBJ2-3,few,-,CASSQDSSGTDTQYF,TGTGCCAGCAGCCAAGATTCAAGCGGCACAGATACGCAGTATTTT
TRBV25-1,TRBJ2-1,-,-,CASSASHNEQFF,TGTGCCAGCAGTGCCTCCCACAATGAGCAGTTCTTC
TRBV28,TRBJ1-1,-,-,CASSLSPRMNTEAFF,TGTGCCAGCAGTTTATCCCCCAGAATGAACACTGAAGCTTTCTTT
TRBV28,TRBJ1-1,-,-,CASSLMGARNTEAFF,TGTGCCAGCAGTTTAATGGGGGCACGAAACACTGAAGCTTTCTTT
TRBV29-1,TRBJ2-7,few,TRBD2,CSVCRGENYEQYF,TGCAGCGTTTGCCGGGGGGAAAACTACGAGCAGTACTTC
TRBV5-6,TRBJ2-1,few,TRBD2,CASTRRGLAGYNEQFF,TGTGCCAGCACCAGGCGGGGGCTAGCGGGTTACAATGAGCAGTTCTTC
TRBV15,TRBJ2-6,-,TRBD1,CATSRDPPGGEGANVLTF,TGTGCCACCAGCAGAGATCCCCCAGGGGGCGAAGGGGCCAACGTCCTGACTTTC
TRBV28,TRBJ2-1,once,TRBD1,CASRPGQTNEQFF,TGTGCCAGCAGACCGGGACAGACTAATGAGCAGTTCTTC
TRBV5-1,TRBJ2-5,-,-,CASVFTPGSQETQYF,TGCGCCAGCGTATTTACCCCAGGGTCCCAAGAGACCCAGTACTTC
TRBV2,TRBJ2-5,few,-,CASSQEARETQYF,TGTGCCAGCAGTCAGGAGGCCAGGGAGACCCAGTACTTC
TRBV5-1,TRBJ2-3,few,-,CASSQGRDTQYF,TGCGCCAGCAGCCAGGGGCGAGATACGCAGTATTTT
TRBV5-1,TRBJ2-3,few,TRBD2,CASSLGTSGSNTDTQYF,TGCGCCAGCAGCTTGGGGACTAGCGGGAGCAACACAGATACGCAGTATTTT
TRBV4-1,TRBJ2-7,-,-,CASSRSVSYEQYF,TGCGCCAGCAGCCGATCGGTTTCCTACGAGCAGTACTTC
TRBV2,TRBJ1-2,-,-,CASSEAREFYGYTF,TGTGCCAGCAGTGAAGCGCGGGAATTCTATGGCTACACCTTC
TRBV28,TRBJ2-7,few,TRBD1,CASRRTGTGPYEQYF,TGTGCCAGCAGACGAACCGGGACAGGGCCCTACGAGCAGTACTTC
TRBV7-2,TRBJ2-7,-,TRBD2,CASSSTATSDYEQYF,TGTGCCAGCAGCTCTACCGCGACTAGCGACTACGAGCAGTACTTC
TRBV5-1,TRBJ2-3,few,TRBD2,CASSLAGTRGTDTQYF,TGCGCCAGCAGCTTGGCCGGGACTAGAGGGACAGATACGCAGTATTTT
TRBV29-1,TRBJ2-1,few,-,CSVGLREPGVFNYNEQFF,TGCAGCGTTGGATTACGGGAACCGGGAGTGTTTAACTACAATGAGCAGTTCTTC
TRBV19,TRBJ2-5,-,-,CASSIKGTWAQETQYF,TGTGCCAGTAGTATAAAGGGGACATGGGCCCAAGAGACCCAGTACTTC
TRBV10-3,TRBJ2-1,-,TRBD2,CAIRSGRAGDEQFF,TGTGCCATCAGGAGCGGGAGGGCCGGGGATGAGCAGTTCTTC
TRBV11-2,TRBJ2-5,few,-,CASSGSAQETQYF,TGTGCCAGCAGCGGGAGTGCCCAAGAGACCCAGTACTTC
TRBV28,TRBJ2-7,-,TRBD2,CASRELSGRAIDEQYF,TGTGCCAGCAGGGAACTCAGCGGGAGGGCCATCGACGAGCAGTACTTC
TRBV7-2,TRBJ2-5,-,-,CASSSGAGEVETQYF,TGTGCCAGCAGCTCAGGGGCGGGAGAAGTGGAGACCCAGTACTTC
TRBV2,TRBJ2-2,-,-,CASSEFSRNTGELFF,TGTGCCAGCAGTGAATTTAGCAGAAACACCGGGGAGCTGTTTTTT
TRBV5-1,TRBJ2-7,-,TRBD1,CASSPGQVVYEQYF,TGCGCCAGCAGCCCGGGACAGGTTGTTTACGAGCAGTACTTC
TRBV7-9,TRBJ1-1,few,-,CASSLGGSNTEAFF,TGTGCCAGCAGCTTAGGAGGGTCGAACACTGAAGCTTTCTTT
TRBV5-1,TRBJ2-7,-,TRBD2,CASSAEGLAGVEQYF,TGCGCCAGCAGCGCGGAAGGACTAGCGGGAGTCGAGCAGTACTTC
TRBV5-4,TRBJ2-7,-,-,CASSLQYEQYF,TGTGCCAGCAGCTTGCAGTACGAGCAGTACTTC
TRBV28,TRBJ1-2,-,-,CASSSGYGYTF,TGTGCCAGCAGCTCGGGGTATGGCTACACCTTC
TRBV4-2,TRBJ2-7,few,TRBD2,CASSRGRAQDEQYF,TGTGCCAGCAGCCGCGGGAGGGCCCAGGACGAGCAGTACTTC
TRBV5-1,TRBJ2-1,-,TRBD2,CASRGTSGMDEQFF,TGCGCCAGCAGGGGGACTAGCGGTATGGATGAGCAGTTCTTC
TRBV30,TRBJ2-3,few,TRBD1,CAWSVGTGAGDTQYF,TGTGCCTGGAGTGTAGGGACAGGGGCGGGAGATACGCAGTATTTT
TRBV21-1,TRBJ2-7,-,-,CAMPGTGVEEQYF,TGTGCCATGCCCGGGACAGGGGTTGAGGAGCAGTACTTC
TRBV28,TRBJ1-2,-,-,CASSYSYGYTF,TGTGCCAGCAGCTACAGCTATGGCTACACCTTC
TRBV6-1,TRBJ2-7,few,-,CASKAPNYYEQYF,TGTGCCAGCAAGGCCCCCAACTACTACGAGCAGTACTTC
TRBV29-1,TRBJ2-7,few,TRBD2,CSATSEAYEQYF,TGCAGCGCGACTAGCGAGGCCTACGAGCAGTACTTC
TRBV6-1,TRBJ2-7,-,-,CASKVVADGYYEQYF,TGTGCCAGCAAGGTGGTAGCGGACGGTTACTACGAGCAGTACTTC
TRBV7-2,TRBJ2-7,few,TRBD2,CASSFNPGLAFGEQYF,TGTGCCAGCAGCTTCAACCCGGGACTAGCGTTCGGCGAGCAGTACTTC
TRBV7-3,TRBJ1-5,few,TRBD1,CASSLGTVPPIQTNQPQHF,TGTGCCAGCAGCTTAGGGACAGTCCCTCCTATCCAGACGAATCAGCCCCAGCATTTT
TRBV25-1,TRBJ1-2,few,-,CATYGQLSGYTF,TGTGCCACCTATGGACAGCTATCTGGCTACACCTTC